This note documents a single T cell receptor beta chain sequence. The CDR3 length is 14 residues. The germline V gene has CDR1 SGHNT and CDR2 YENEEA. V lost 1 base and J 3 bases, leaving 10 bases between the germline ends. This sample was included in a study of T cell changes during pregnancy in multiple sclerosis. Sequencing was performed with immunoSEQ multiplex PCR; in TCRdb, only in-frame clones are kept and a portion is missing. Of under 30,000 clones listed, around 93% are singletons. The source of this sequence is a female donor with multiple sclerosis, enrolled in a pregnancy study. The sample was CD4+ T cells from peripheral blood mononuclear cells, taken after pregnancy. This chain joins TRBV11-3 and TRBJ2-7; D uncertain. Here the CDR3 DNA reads TGTGCCAGCAGCTTAGTGGGCAGTAGCTACGAGCAGTACTTC. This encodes CASSLVGSSYEQYF.